The next 4 T cell receptor beta chains were all read from a single sample in a study of patients and donors after allogeneic stem cell transplantation (dated by TCRdb to the early 2020s). Libraries were prepared through RT-PCR. Sequencing was carried out with a NextSeq 550. TCRdb reworked the public reads: Q25 trimming with fastp, MiXCR clone assembly, productive beta chains retained. For every CDR3 protein sequence, its rows merge into one entry that carries the most common genes and DNA. Counted in this sample were roughly 960,000 distinct CDR3 sequences; over 15% of them appeared once. Clones ranked in the top ten supply roughly 6% of the sample. The source material was blood, either unsorted or a sorted T cell fraction (not recorded which). These receptors were taken from a human donor who was either an allogeneic HSCT recipient or a stem cell or donor lymphocyte infusion donor (not recorded which). It is not recorded whose cells these are; they may come from a transplant donor.

The chain has TRBV6-5 and TRBJ2-7, with D possibly called TRBD1 or TRBD2 (6 bases each). This CDR3 comprises 13 residues. Trimming took 0 bases from V and 7 from J, leaving 10 bases between them. Germline V lookup: CDR1 MNHEY, CDR2 SVGAGI. The CDR3 is CASSYSIGGEQYF. CDR3 bases: TGTGCCAGCAGTTACTCGATAGGGGGGGAGCAGTACTTC.

V gene TRBV9 combines with J gene TRBJ2-3; 7 bases agree with TRBD2. The CDR3 length is 14 residues. The germline CDR1 and CDR2 sequences are SGDLS and YYNGEE. V shed 7 bases and J 0 bases; nucleotides not matched to a gene: 5. The CDR3 loop reads CASGKTSSTDTQYF. The CDR3 DNA sequence: TGTGCCAGCGGAAAGACTAGCAGCACAGATACGCAGTATTTT.

The chain carries TRBV5-1 and TRBJ2-1; D is uncertain. The CDR3 has 13 amino acids. V lost 2 bases, J lost 9 bases, and 12 bases lay in between. Germline V gene sequence: CDR1 SGHRS, CDR2 YFSETQ. The CDR3, as DNA: TGCGCCAGCAGCTTCGCCCCGGATATTGAGCAGTTCTTC. Its protein product is CASSFAPDIEQFF.

This chain links TRBV12-3 or TRBV12-4 with TRBJ2-3; weak D call: TRBD2 (5 bases). This CDR3 has 15 residues. V was shortened by 7 bases and J by 0 bases, with 14 bases between the two germline ends. CDR3 loop: CASTLGGLSTDTQYF. In nucleotides, the CDR3 is TGTGCCAGCACCCTCGGAGGACTGAGCACAGATACGCAGTATTTT.